This TCR beta chain was captured by sequencing in a study of beta chain features in type 1 diabetes. Study overall: The study found patients and healthy donors alike in age, gender and cell yields.

A remark on this clone: Its cognate antigen is unknown.

Of the isolated RNA, all was reverse transcribed, and so the sequenced material was expressed TCRB transcripts. Each sample of naive, central memory or regulatory T cells had, on average, about 3.6 million reads. Assay used: immunoSEQ multiplex PCR; TCRdb lists only in-frame clones, some missing. The sample holds fewer than 350,000 clones, about 20% seen once. Study-wide findings and caveats: The study left unresolved whether HLA type influences TCRB rearrangement. Moderate yet significant TCRB CDR3 shortening was seen in Type 1 diabetes patients in all four CD4+ subsets.

V gave up 4 bases and J gave up 4 bases; unmatched junction bases: 6. Germline lookup yields CDR1 SGHRS and CDR2 YFSETQ. This CDR3 spans 14 amino acids. The chain uses TRBV5-1 and TRBJ2-3; 7 bases line up with TRBD2. The receptor comes from a woman aged 18-29 years in good health. Sequenced: naive CD4+ T cells from blood. Here the CDR3 reads CASSAGERADTQYF. The CDR3 DNA follows: TGCGCCAGCAGCGCGGGAGAGAGGGCAGATACGCAGTATTTT. Full variable domain (rest looked up from reference TRBV5-1 and TRBJ2-3): KAGVTQTPRYLIKTRGQQVTLSCSPISGHRSVSWYQQTPGQGLQFLFEYFSETQRNKGNFPGRFSGRQFSNSRSEMNVSTLELGDSALYLCASSAGERADTQYFGPGTRLTVL.